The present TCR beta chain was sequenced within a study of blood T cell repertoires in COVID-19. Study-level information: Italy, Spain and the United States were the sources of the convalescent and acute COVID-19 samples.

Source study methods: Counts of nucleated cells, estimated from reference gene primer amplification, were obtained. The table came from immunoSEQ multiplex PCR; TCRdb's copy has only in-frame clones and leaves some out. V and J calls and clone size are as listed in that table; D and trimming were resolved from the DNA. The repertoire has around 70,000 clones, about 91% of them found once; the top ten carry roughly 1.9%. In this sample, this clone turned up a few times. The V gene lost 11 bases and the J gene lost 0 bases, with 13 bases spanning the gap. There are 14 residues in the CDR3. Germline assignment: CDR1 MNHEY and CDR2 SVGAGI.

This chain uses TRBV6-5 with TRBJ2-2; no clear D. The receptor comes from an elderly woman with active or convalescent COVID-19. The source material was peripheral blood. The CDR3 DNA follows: TGTGCCCACCTAGGCCAACCGAACACCGGGGAGCTGTTTTTT. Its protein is CAHLGQPNTGELFF.